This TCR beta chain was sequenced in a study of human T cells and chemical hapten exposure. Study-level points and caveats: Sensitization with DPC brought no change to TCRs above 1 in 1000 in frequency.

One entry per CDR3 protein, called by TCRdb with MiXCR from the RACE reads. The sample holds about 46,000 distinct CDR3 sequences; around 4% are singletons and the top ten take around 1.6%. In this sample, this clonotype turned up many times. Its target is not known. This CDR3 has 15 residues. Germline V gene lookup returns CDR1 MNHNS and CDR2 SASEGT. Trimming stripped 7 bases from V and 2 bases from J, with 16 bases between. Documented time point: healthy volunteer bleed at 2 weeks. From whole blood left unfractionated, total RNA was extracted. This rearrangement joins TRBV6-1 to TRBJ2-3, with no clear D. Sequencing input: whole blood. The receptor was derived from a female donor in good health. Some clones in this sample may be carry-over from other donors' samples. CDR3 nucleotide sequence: TGTGCCAGCACTTCCCTGATTGAATTCACAGATACGCAGTATTTT. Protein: CASTSLIEFTDTQYF.